This is a list of T cell receptor beta chains from one sample in a study of blood T cell repertoires in COVID-19. Data came from immunoSEQ multiplex PCR; TCRdb stores just in-frame clones and leaves some out. The sample includes 100,000 or so clones, approximately 78% of them seen just once. The sequenced material came from peripheral blood. These receptors all come from a woman of 80 years or more with acute or convalescent COVID-19. CDR3s include the opening cysteine and the closing phenylalanine or tryptophan. The D gene is left open where the match is weak. Size values are once, few and many counts, or a class for expanded clones, and some rows have none.

CDR3nt: TGTGCCAGCAGCTTAGTGGCTAGACAAGAGACCCAGTACTTC; CDR3aa: CASSLVARQETQYF; d_gene: .; j_gene: TRBJ2-5; abundance: .; v_gene: TRBV7-6
CDR3nt: TGTGCCAGCAGCTTCCCCGGAGATACGCAGTATTTT; CDR3aa: CASSFPGDTQYF; d_gene: .; j_gene: TRBJ2-3; abundance: many; v_gene: TRBV11-3
CDR3nt: TGCGCCAGCAGCCGAGTAGTCACCGGGGAGCTGTTTTTT; CDR3aa: CASSRVVTGELFF; d_gene: .; j_gene: TRBJ2-2; abundance: .; v_gene: TRBV10-1
CDR3nt: TGTGCCAGCAGCCGACAGGATCACTATGGCTACACCTTC; CDR3aa: CASSRQDHYGYTF; d_gene: .; j_gene: TRBJ1-2; abundance: few; v_gene: TRBV5-6
CDR3nt: TGTGCCAGCAGCTTCGGACAGAGCAATCAGCCCCAGCATTTT; CDR3aa: CASSFGQSNQPQHF; d_gene: .; j_gene: TRBJ1-5; abundance: .; v_gene: TRBV5-6
CDR3nt: TGTGCCATCAGTGAGTCGGACAGGGTGGTTGAAAAACTGTTTTTT; CDR3aa: CAISESDRVVEKLFF; d_gene: TRBD1; j_gene: TRBJ1-4; abundance: .; v_gene: TRBV10-3
CDR3nt: TGCGCCAGCATGCGGCAGGGGGCGCCAGATACGCAGTATTTT; CDR3aa: CASMRQGAPDTQYF; d_gene: TRBD1; j_gene: TRBJ2-3; abundance: .; v_gene: TRBV5-1
CDR3nt: TGTGCCACCAGTGACCCTCGGCAGGGCGTCGCAAAAGGCTACACCTTC; CDR3aa: CATSDPRQGVAKGYTF; d_gene: .; j_gene: TRBJ1-2; abundance: .; v_gene: TRBV24-1
CDR3nt: TGCGCCAGCAAACCAGCGGGAGCAGATACGCAGTATTTT; CDR3aa: CASKPAGADTQYF; d_gene: TRBD2; j_gene: TRBJ2-3; abundance: once; v_gene: TRBV5-1
CDR3nt: TGTGCCAGCAGTTCAGGGGGAACTGGGAATTCACCCCTCCACTTT; CDR3aa: CASSSGGTGNSPLHF; d_gene: TRBD1; j_gene: TRBJ1-6; abundance: .; v_gene: TRBV11-3
CDR3nt: TGTGCCATCAGTGCTCCCGGGACTAGCGGCACAGATACGCAGTATTTT; CDR3aa: CAISAPGTSGTDTQYF; d_gene: TRBD2; j_gene: TRBJ2-3; abundance: few; v_gene: TRBV10-3
CDR3nt: TGTGCCAGCAGCTTAATGTCCAAAGAGGGCTACACCTTC; CDR3aa: CASSLMSKEGYTF; d_gene: .; j_gene: TRBJ1-2; abundance: .; v_gene: TRBV11-2
CDR3nt: TGCGCCAGCAGCCGATCCACTAGCGGACCGTACAATGAGCAGTTCTTC; CDR3aa: CASSRSTSGPYNEQFF; d_gene: TRBD2; j_gene: TRBJ2-1; abundance: .; v_gene: TRBV4-3
CDR3nt: TGTGCCAGCAGCCGCACCGACAATAGCGGTGAAAAACTGTTTTTT; CDR3aa: CASSRTDNSGEKLFF; d_gene: .; j_gene: TRBJ1-4; abundance: .; v_gene: TRBV5-6
CDR3nt: TGTGCCAGCAGCGCATCCTTTACAGGGGCGCAGGGAAACACCATATATTTT; CDR3aa: CASSASFTGAQGNTIYF; d_gene: TRBD1; j_gene: TRBJ1-3; abundance: few; v_gene: TRBV9